Included here is one T cell receptor beta chain sequence, with context. The CDR3 loop spans 13 amino acids. Losses at the gene ends were 4 bases for V and 11 bases for J; bases not matched to a gene: 8. The germline V gene encodes CDR1 GTSNPN and CDR2 SVGIG (reference sequence). This record comes from a study of CD8+ T cells in alopecia areata. In each case, RNA was isolated and then reverse transcribed into cDNA as the sequencing template. Sequencing used immunoSEQ multiplex PCR; TCRdb keeps in-frame clones, though not all of them. The sample has 200,000 to 250,000 clones; under 60% are singletons. Treatment meaning: oral pan-JAK inhibitor, 5-10 mg twice daily. Those with alopecia areata gave lesional scalp punch biopsies and peripheral blood.

J is TRBJ1-4 and V is TRBV30; 9 nucleotides match TRBD1. The specimen comprised CD4+ T cells sorted from blood, sampled at week 4, from a patient treated with tofacitinib. This TCR was sampled from a human donor with alopecia areata. This CDR3 reads CAWNRQGVEKLFF. In DNA, the CDR3 is TGTGCCTGGAATAGACAGGGGGTCGAGAAACTGTTTTTT.